A selection of T cell receptor beta chains follows, all from one sample in a study of a mutant IDH1 vaccine in newly diagnosed glioma. Libraries were prepared by immunoSEQ multiplex PCR; TCRdb keeps only in-frame clonotypes and omits some of them. The data hold approximately 82,000 clones, with more than 80% observed a single time. Their antigen targets remain unknown. The sequences come from PBMCs, collected from a glioma patient whose treatment included an IDH1 peptide vaccine. These receptors were collected from a woman between 50 and 59 years old with glioma. CDR3s include the opening cysteine and the closing phenylalanine or tryptophan. D genes are given only for firm matches. Not all rows give a size; the values are once, few, many and, for expanded clones, a class.

abundance	v_gene	d_gene	j_gene	CDR3nt	CDR3aa
.	TRBV4-1	TRBD2	TRBJ2-1	TGCGCCAGCAGCCCCGCGGCTCTCCGGACTAGCGGGAGTGATGAGCAGTTCTTC	CASSPAALRTSGSDEQFF
.	TRBV9	.	TRBJ2-1	TGTGCCAGCAGCGTAGCTCGAGAAGGGACAAACGCCTACAATGAGCAGTTCTTC	CASSVAREGTNAYNEQFF
once	TRBV7-9	.	TRBJ2-7	TGTGCCAGCAGTCTAAGGTGGGACACTAACGAGCAGTACTTC	CASSLRWDTNEQYF
.	TRBV7-9	TRBD2	TRBJ2-1	TGTGCCAGCAGCTTAGGGACCCTAGCGGGTAATAGCTATGAGCAGTTCTTC	CASSLGTLAGNSYEQFF
.	TRBV7-3	TRBD2	TRBJ2-5	TGTGCCAGCAGCTTAAGGGTCGGGACTAGCGGGAGCCCCCAAGAGACCCAGTACTTC	CASSLRVGTSGSPQETQYF
once	TRBV30	.	TRBJ1-1	TGTGCCTGGAGTGTCCGGGGAGGGAGCCCGGGGAACACTGAAGCTTTCTTT	CAWSVRGGSPGNTEAFF
.	TRBV10-2	.	TRBJ1-1	TGCGCCAGCAAATTAGGGGGAGGCACTGAAGCTTTCTTT	CASKLGGGTEAFF
.	TRBV5-1	.	TRBJ2-1	TGCGCCAGCAGCTTGAACCGACAAGAATATAATGAGCAGTTCTTC	CASSLNRQEYNEQFF
.	TRBV28	.	TRBJ2-4	TGTGCCAGCAGTTTCAGCATCGCGGCCAAAAACATTCAGTACTTC	CASSFSIAAKNIQYF
.	TRBV6-1	.	TRBJ2-7	TGTGCCAGCAGTGTGGACTCAATACGGGAGCAGTACTTC	CASSVDSIREQYF
once	TRBV19	.	TRBJ2-7	TGTGCCAGTAGTGACAGGAACTCCTACGAGCAGTACTTC	CASSDRNSYEQYF
.	TRBV6-5	.	TRBJ1-2	TGTGCCAGCAGTTACTCTGGAGCGCTAAGCTACACCTTC	CASSYSGALSYTF
.	TRBV4-2	TRBD2	TRBJ2-1	TGTGCCAGCAGCCTGCTAGCGGGAGACTACAATGAGCAGTTCTTC	CASSLLAGDYNEQFF
.	TRBV2	.	TRBJ2-1	TGTGCCAGCAGTCCGGGATTCTCCTACAATGAGCAGTTCTTC	CASSPGFSYNEQFF
.	TRBV7-3	.	TRBJ2-5	TGTGCCAGCAGCTTACGGGGGCAAGAGACCCAGTACTTC	CASSLRGQETQYF
.	TRBV5-4	TRBD2	TRBJ2-3	TGTGCCAGCAGCTTGGGAGGACTAGCGGGGTCTGTTTCAGATACGCAGTATTTT	CASSLGGLAGSVSDTQYF
few	TRBV7-8	.	TRBJ1-3	TGTGCCAGCAGCTATGACGTGAGCTCTGGAAACACCATATATTTT	CASSYDVSSGNTIYF
.	TRBV7-9	TRBD2	TRBJ2-1	TGTGCCTGTCCGGGACTAGCGGGAGAGTTCTCCTACAATGAGCAGTTCTTC	CACPGLAGEFSYNEQFF
.	TRBV5-1	.	TRBJ2-1	TGCGCCAGCAGCAGGGACGAGGTATTAATGATTGAGCAGTTCTTC	CASSRDEVLMIEQFF
.	TRBV15	.	TRBJ1-4	TGTGCCACCAGCAGAGGACAGTTTAATGAAAAACTGTTTTTT	CATSRGQFNEKLFF
.	TRBV28	.	TRBJ2-4	TGTGCCAGCAGCGAATCTAGCGAACTAGCCAAAAACATTCAGTACTTC	CASSESSELAKNIQYF
.	TRBV7-9	.	TRBJ2-7	TGTGCCAGCAGCCGAACAGGGATGTACGAGCAGTACTTC	CASSRTGMYEQYF